A selection of T cell receptor beta chains follows, all from one sample in a study. TCRdb reprocessed the 5' RACE reads via MiXCR and lists one record per CDR3 protein. The sample yields about 5,700 distinct CDR3 sequences, less than 40% seen once. The sequenced sample was naive CD4+ T cells sorted from a lymph node. Source of these receptors: a female donor with breast cancer. CDR3s include the opening cysteine and the closing phenylalanine or tryptophan. D genes are given only for firm matches. Clone size is stated in some rows and not others, as once, few, many or a class when expanded.

>TRBV27|TRBJ2-1|NA|few
CASSSGRGREFYNEQFF
TGTGCCAGCAGTTCAGGCCGGGGGCGGGAGTTCTACAATGAGCAGTTCTTC
>TRBV3-1|TRBJ1-5|TRBD1|NA
CASSQGTGDNQPQHF
TGCGCCAGCAGCCAAGGCACAGGGGACAATCAGCCCCAGCATTTT
>TRBV4-1|TRBJ2-5|NA|medium-sized
CASSTGEGGQETQYF
TGCGCCAGCAGTACAGGGGAGGGAGGTCAAGAGACCCAGTACTTC
>TRBV5-1|TRBJ2-3|TRBD2|few
CASSLALVAGDTQYF
TGCGCCAGCAGCTTGGCCTTGGTAGCGGGGGATACGCAGTATTTT
>TRBV24-1|TRBJ2-7|TRBD2|medium-sized
CATSGGSYEQYF
TGTGCCACCTCGGGGGGAAGCTACGAGCAGTACTTC
>TRBV30|TRBJ1-1|NA|NA
CAWRMEANTEAFF
TGTGCCTGGAGAATGGAGGCTAACACTGAAGCTTTCTTT
>TRBV6-1|TRBJ2-1|NA|NA
CASKGGNRPSRGYEQFF
TGTGCCAGCAAGGGCGGGAATCGGCCCTCGAGGGGGTATGAGCAGTTCTTC
>TRBV7-9|TRBJ2-2|NA|medium-sized
CASSLWSDTGELFF
TGTGCCAGCAGCTTGTGGTCGGACACCGGGGAGCTGTTTTTT
>TRBV11-3|TRBJ2-3|TRBD2|medium-sized
CASSRGTSGTDTQYF
TGTGCCAGCAGCCGAGGGACTAGCGGCACAGATACGCAGTATTTT
>TRBV25-1|TRBJ1-4|NA|NA
CASSEYTQTSTNEKLFF
TGTGCCAGCAGTGAATATACCCAGACTTCAACTAATGAAAAACTGTTTTTT
>TRBV6-4|TRBJ2-1|NA|NA
CASSDSKNEQFF
TGTGCCAGCAGTGACTCGAAAAATGAGCAGTTCTTC
>TRBV28|TRBJ1-4|NA|NA
CASSLFPRANEKLFF
TGTGCCAGCAGCCTCTTCCCTCGGGCTAATGAAAAACTGTTTTTT
>TRBV5-1|TRBJ2-7|TRBD1|few
CASSLEGTGAYEQYF
TGCGCCAGCAGCTTGGAAGGGACAGGGGCCTACGAGCAGTACTTC
>TRBV4-1|TRBJ2-1|TRBD2|few
CASSRGGLAGLGNEQFF
TGCGCCAGCAGCAGGGGGGGATTAGCGGGGTTGGGCAATGAGCAGTTCTTC
>TRBV7-2|TRBJ1-5|NA|NA
CASSLSVSVSGNQPQHF
TGTGCCAGCAGCTTATCGGTTTCCGTATCCGGCAATCAGCCCCAGCATTTT
>TRBV6-1|TRBJ1-1|NA|NA
CASSENRNTEAFF
TGTGCCAGCAGCGAAAACCGGAACACTGAAGCTTTCTTT
>TRBV12-3/TRBV12-4|TRBJ2-2|NA|few
CASSHRDSIYTGELFF
TGTGCCAGCAGCCACCGGGACTCCATATACACCGGGGAGCTGTTTTTT
>TRBV10-3|TRBJ2-5|NA|medium-sized
CAIKGGETQYF
TGTGCCATCAAGGGTGGGGAGACCCAGTACTTC
>TRBV4-3|TRBJ2-3|TRBD2|medium-sized
CASSQRFFSGREADTQYF
TGCGCCAGCAGCCAAAGATTCTTTAGCGGGAGGGAGGCAGATACGCAGTATTTT
>TRBV6-5|TRBJ2-1|NA|medium-sized
CASTRDFSNEQFF
TGTGCCAGCACCCGGGACTTTAGCAATGAGCAGTTCTTC
>TRBV29-1|TRBJ2-3|NA|few
CSVVPLFRTDTQYF
TGCAGCGTTGTGCCCCTTTTCCGCACAGATACGCAGTATTTT
>TRBV7-3|TRBJ2-2|NA|NA
CASSAVVSGSNTGELFF
TGTGCCAGCAGCGCCGTCGTGAGCGGATCGAACACCGGGGAGCTGTTTTTT
>TRBV24-1|TRBJ2-1|TRBD1|few
CATSDPGTGHLNEQFF
TGTGCCACCAGTGATCCCGGGACAGGACACCTCAATGAGCAGTTCTTC
>TRBV20-1|TRBJ1-5|NA|NA
CSATSSFQPQHF
TGCAGTGCTACCTCTTCTTTTCAGCCCCAGCATTTT
>TRBV29-1|TRBJ2-5|NA|NA
CSGFKETQYF
TGCAGCGGTTTTAAAGAGACCCAGTACTTC
>TRBV6-2/TRBV6-3|TRBJ2-5|TRBD2|medium-sized
CAHARTSGDGETQYF
TGTGCCCACGCCCGGACTAGCGGAGATGGGGAGACCCAGTACTTC
>TRBV28|TRBJ1-2|NA|medium-sized
CASSLIAGTNYGYTF
TGTGCCAGCAGTTTAATCGCAGGGACCAACTATGGCTACACCTTC
>TRBV7-2|TRBJ1-1|NA|few
CASSLGHLNTEAFF
TGTGCCAGCAGCTTAGGACACCTGAACACTGAAGCTTTCTTT
>TRBV30|TRBJ1-4|NA|NA
CAWSAGRDEKLVF
TGTGCCTGGAGTGCTGGGAGGGATGAAAAACTGGTTTTT
>TRBV7-2|TRBJ2-5|NA|NA
CASRRQETQYF
TGTGCCAGCAGGAGGCAAGAGACCCAGTACTTC
>TRBV4-3|TRBJ2-1|TRBD2|NA
CASSPLAGGLYNEQFF
TGCGCCAGCAGCCCCCTAGCGGGAGGGCTTTACAATGAGCAGTTCTTC
>TRBV5-8|TRBJ1-5|NA|few
CASSLEGGHQPQHF
TGTGCCAGCAGCTTGGAAGGGGGGCATCAGCCCCAGCATTTT
>TRBV7-9|TRBJ2-1|NA|medium-sized
CASTGSLYNEQFF
TGTGCCAGCACCGGGTCGTTATACAATGAGCAGTTCTTC
>TRBV7-8|TRBJ2-3|NA|NA
CASSFQMADTQYF
TGTGCCAGCAGCTTCCAGATGGCAGATACGCAGTATTTT
>TRBV20-1|TRBJ1-5|NA|NA
CSARSPRPNQPQHF
TGCAGTGCTAGATCCCCGAGACCTAATCAGCCCCAGCATTTT
>TRBV15|TRBJ1-2|TRBD1|NA
CATSNQRGTGGGYGYTF
TGTGCCACCAGCAACCAACGGGGGACAGGGGGCGGATATGGCTACACCTTC
>TRBV5-1|TRBJ1-2|NA|few
CASSSTYGYTF
TGCGCCAGCAGCTCCACCTATGGCTACACCTTC
>TRBV7-2|TRBJ2-2|NA|NA
CASSPPISAGELFF
TGTGCCAGCAGCCCCCCTATATCCGCCGGGGAGCTGTTTTTT
>TRBV20-1|TRBJ1-1|NA|NA
CGVQPNTEAFF
TGCGGGGTACAGCCGAACACTGAAGCTTTCTTT
>TRBV20-1|TRBJ2-7|NA|few
CSAREDSGVDEQYF
TGCAGTGCTAGGGAGGACAGCGGAGTCGACGAGCAGTACTTC
>TRBV7-2|TRBJ2-7|NA|NA
CASSLAKGERYEQYF
TGTGCCAGCAGCTTAGCGAAGGGTGAGAGGTACGAGCAGTACTTC
>TRBV20-1|TRBJ1-5|NA|NA
CSARYADITPGKQPQHF
TGCAGTGCTAGATACGCAGACATAACGCCGGGGAAACAGCCCCAGCATTTT
>TRBV20-1|TRBJ1-1|TRBD1|few
CSAKGTGNTEAFF
TGCAGTGCTAAAGGGACAGGGAACACTGAAGCTTTCTTT
>TRBV12-3/TRBV12-4|TRBJ1-5|NA|medium-sized
CASREEGRQPQHF
TGTGCCAGCAGAGAAGAAGGGAGGCAGCCCCAGCATTTT
>TRBV25-1|TRBJ2-1|NA|NA
CASSAPGLQEQFF
TGTGCCAGCAGTGCGCCGGGACTCCAAGAGCAGTTCTTC
>TRBV20-1|TRBJ2-2|NA|few
CSASVGSVDTGELFF
TGCAGTGCTAGCGTAGGGAGCGTGGACACCGGGGAGCTGTTTTTT
>TRBV4-3|TRBJ2-6|TRBD1|NA
CASSQGTGVGGANVLTF
TGCGCCAGCAGCCAAGGGACAGGGGTAGGTGGGGCCAACGTCCTGACTTTC
>TRBV27|TRBJ1-4|TRBD1|NA
CASSPDYNTGGKLFF
TGTGCCAGCAGTCCAGACTACAATACAGGGGGGAAACTGTTTTTT
>TRBV27|TRBJ2-1|NA|few
CASSFQGGAYNEQFF
TGTGCCAGCAGTTTCCAAGGAGGGGCCTACAATGAGCAGTTCTTC
>TRBV5-1|TRBJ1-2|NA|NA
CASRWRGYTF
TGCGCCAGCAGGTGGCGGGGCTACACCTTC
>TRBV5-5|TRBJ2-5|NA|NA
CASGLDRGETQYF
TGTGCCAGCGGCTTGGACCGGGGAGAGACCCAGTACTTC
>TRBV4-3|TRBJ2-3|NA|NA
CASSLGSLLGTDTQYF
TGCGCCAGCAGCCTGGGGAGTCTGCTCGGCACAGATACGCAGTATTTT
>TRBV4-1|TRBJ1-3|NA|NA
CASGLRAGPFGNTIYF
TGCGCCAGCGGCCTACGGGCAGGGCCGTTTGGAAACACCATATATTTT
>TRBV4-1|TRBJ1-2|NA|medium-sized
CASSQSDRGGYTF
TGCGCCAGCAGCCAGTCGGACAGAGGTGGCTACACCTTC
>TRBV7-2|TRBJ2-7|TRBD2|medium-sized
CASSLTSGISEQYF
TGTGCCAGCAGCCTAACTAGCGGGATCAGCGAGCAGTACTTC